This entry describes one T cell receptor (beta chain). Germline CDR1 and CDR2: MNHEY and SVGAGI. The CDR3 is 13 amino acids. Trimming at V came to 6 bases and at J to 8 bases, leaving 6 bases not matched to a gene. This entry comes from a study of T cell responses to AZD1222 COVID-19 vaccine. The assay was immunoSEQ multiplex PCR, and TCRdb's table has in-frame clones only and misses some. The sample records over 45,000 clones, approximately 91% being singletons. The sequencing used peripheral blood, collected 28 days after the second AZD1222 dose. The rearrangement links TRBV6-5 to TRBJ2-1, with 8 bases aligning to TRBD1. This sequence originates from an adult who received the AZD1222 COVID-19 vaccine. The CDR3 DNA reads TGTGCCAGCAGATGGACAGGGTGGGATGAGCAGTTCTTC. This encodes CASRWTGWDEQFF.